The clone carrying this T cell receptor (beta chain) appeared once. The target antigen is unknown. The germline V gene has CDR1 GTSNPN and CDR2 SVGIG (reference sequence). V gave up 1 base and J gave up 4 bases, with 5 bases separating them. The CDR3 totals 12 residues. Primed by a sample-barcoded 5' primer and a J-beta primer mix, a second PCR proceeded for roughly 7 to 12 cycles. TCRdb analysed the 5' RACE reads with MiXCR anew, one entry per CDR3 protein. The sample records about 780,000 distinct CDR3 sequences, 20% to 30% being singletons. This sample was included in a study of blood T cells in healthy people across ages. On the study more broadly: Per two T cells, template switching captured roughly one barcoded beta molecule.

Study results and caveats: Unsorted PBMCs ruled out conclusive naive versus antigen-experienced comparison.

A further study also used this sample, focusing on T cells of mothers and their children.

The chain couples TRBV30 to TRBJ2-1; D is unclear. The source of this sequence is a boy aged 5 to 17 in good health. Sequencing was performed on blood. Here the CDR3 DNA reads TGTGCCTGGAGTGCCGTATACAATGAGCAGTTCTTC. Residues: CAWSAVYNEQFF.